The clone carrying this T cell receptor (beta chain) was seen a few times. The antigen is not known. These data come from a study of T cell repertoires in cytomegalovirus infection. Turning to the study itself: Public TCR beta signatures indicated both CMV infection and matching HLA type.

The CDR3 runs to 14 residues. The germline V and J ends were trimmed by 5 bases and 5 bases, with 15 bases remaining between them. MiXCR, applied by TCRdb to the reads, yields one record per CDR3 protein. The top ten hold about 19% of the sample, which has approximately 340,000 distinct CDR3 sequences, 25% to 35% seen once. The chain recombines TRBV12-3 or TRBV12-4 with TRBJ2-5; D may correspond to TRBD1 or TRBD2 (5 bases each). The receptor's source is a human donor in good health (CMV status not recorded). Some clones in this sample may be carry-over from other donors' samples. Sequences were derived from cultured PBMCs, sampled from culture after CMV antigen stimulation. The CDR3 coding sequence is TGTGCCAGCAGTCCAGGGTATTGGGAGGAGACCCAGTACTTC. Translating it yields CASSPGYWEETQYF.